This T cell receptor beta chain was identified during a study of OX40 agonist ivuxolimab in advanced cancers. Germline assignment: CDR1 SGHDT and CDR2 YYEEEE. This CDR3 contains 15 residues. Study outcomes and limitations: Doses of 0.1 to 3.0 mg/kg were accompanied by clonal expansion of CD4+ and CD8+ blood T cells by week 6.

Clones were sequenced by immunoSEQ multiplex PCR, and TCRdb holds only the in-frame ones, with some missing. This sample carries 95,000 to 150,000 clones, 80% to 95% of them seen once, and the ten largest clones take 0.7% to 0.85%. To note about this clone: Its antigen is unknown. One junction end does not reproduce the germline sequence, and a read error may be involved.

The sequence came from an adult with an advanced solid tumor such as melanoma, head and neck, liver or kidney cancer. The sample here was CD4+ or CD8+ T cells sorted from blood, taken in a trial of the OX40 agonist ivuxolimab. The V and J genes are TRBV5-6 and TRBJ1-3; D not resolved. Here the CDR3 DNA reads TGTGTCAGCAGCTTGTCGGCAGTCTCTGGAAACACCATATATTTT. It is translated as CVSSLSAVSGNTIYF.